Listed below are T cell receptor beta chains from one sample, sequenced in a study of T cell responses to AZD1222 COVID-19 vaccine. Clones were read by immunoSEQ multiplex PCR, and TCRdb kept only the in-frame ones, dropping some. The data show fewer than 200,000 clones, approximately 90% seen once. This specimen was peripheral blood, taken 28 days after the second AZD1222 dose. The receptor set was obtained from an adult who received the AZD1222 COVID-19 vaccine. CDR3s include the opening cysteine and the closing phenylalanine or tryptophan. A D gene is named only where the DNA matches it firmly. Rows may omit the clone size; those that give it use once, few, many or a size class.

CASSLTQNTEAFF TGTGCCAGCAGCTTAACCCAAAACACTGAAGCTTTCTTT NA TRBJ1-1 TRBV7-9 NA
CASSQGPEEKLFF TGTGCCAGCAGCCAAGGACCCGAGGAAAAACTGTTTTTT NA TRBJ1-4 TRBV4-2 NA
CASSDRWNQPQHF TGTGCCAGCAGTGATAGGTGGAATCAGCCCCAGCATTTT NA TRBJ1-5 TRBV2 NA
CASSSTAASNYGYTF TGTGCCAGCAGTTCCACAGCAGCCTCTAACTATGGCTACACCTTC NA TRBJ1-2 TRBV6-5 NA
CASSGLGTGNSPLHF TGTGCCAGCAGTGGCCTAGGGACGGGGAATTCACCCCTCCACTTT NA TRBJ1-6 TRBV2 NA
CASIGQTLYGYTF TGTGCCAGTATTGGTCAGACTCTCTATGGCTACACCTTC NA TRBJ1-2 TRBV19 NA
CASSPPAGTGGGAYGYTF TGTGCCAGCAGTCCACCCGCCGGGACAGGGGGCGGTGCCTATGGCTACACCTTC NA TRBJ1-2 TRBV28 TRBD1
CASSFPKGGDYEQYF TGTGCCAGCAGCTTCCCAAAAGGGGGGGACTACGAGCAGTACTTC once TRBJ2-7 TRBV7-9 NA
CASSHTVNYGYTF TGTGCCAGTAGCCACACAGTTAACTATGGCTACACCTTC NA TRBJ1-2 TRBV19 NA
CASSLEDRLGSYTF TGTGCCAGCAGCCTGGAGGACAGGTTGGGAAGCTACACCTTC NA TRBJ1-2 TRBV7-9 TRBD1
CASGLAGVRGSYNEQFF TGTGCTAGTGGTTTAGCGGGGGTGCGAGGCTCCTACAATGAGCAGTTCTTC NA TRBJ2-1 TRBV12-5 TRBD2
CASSPPVGRNPRAFF TGTGCCAGCTCACCACCGGTGGGTCGAAACCCAAGAGCTTTCTTT NA TRBJ1-1 TRBV18 NA
CASSSTGTGDHEQYF TGTGCCAGTAGTTCTACCGGGACAGGGGATCACGAGCAGTACTTC NA TRBJ2-7 TRBV19 TRBD1
CASSPDQGRQHNEQFF TGCGCCAGCAGCCCAGACCAGGGCCGTCAGCACAATGAGCAGTTCTTC NA TRBJ2-1 TRBV4-3 NA
CASSLIGNTEAFF TGTGCCAGCAGTTTGATTGGGAACACTGAAGCTTTCTTT NA TRBJ1-1 TRBV12-3/TRBV12-4 NA
CASSQNTLSSGNTIYF TGTGCCAGCAGCCAGAATACACTGAGCTCTGGAAACACCATATATTTT NA TRBJ1-3 TRBV4-2 NA
CASSVGEGVSNQPQHF TGTGCCAGCAGCGTAGGAGAGGGGGTTAGCAATCAGCCCCAGCATTTT NA TRBJ1-5 TRBV9 NA
CATSRKWGHRATNGSGYTF TGTGCCACCAGCAGAAAATGGGGCCATAGGGCAACAAACGGGAGTGGCTACACCTTC NA TRBJ1-2 TRBV15 NA
CASSRKGQTNYEQYF TGTGCCAGCAGCAGAAAGGGACAGACGAACTACGAGCAGTACTTC NA TRBJ2-7 TRBV27 TRBD1
CASSPDPSLEAFF TGTGCCAGCTCACCCGATCCCTCCCTCGAAGCTTTCTTT NA TRBJ1-1 TRBV18 NA
CASSSQGSQETQYF TGTGCCAGCAGCTCCCAGGGGAGTCAAGAGACCCAGTACTTC NA TRBJ2-5 TRBV5-6 NA
CASSGGTANTEAFF TGTGCCAGCAGCGGAGGGACGGCCAACACTGAAGCTTTCTTT NA TRBJ1-1 TRBV9 NA
CASSAEGFSPLHF TGTGCCAGCAGCGCCGAAGGTTTTTCACCCCTCCACTTT NA TRBJ1-6 TRBV7-2 NA
CASSLGTGTYEQYF TGTGCCAGCAGCTTAGGCACAGGAACCTACGAGCAGTACTTC once TRBJ2-7 TRBV7-3 NA
CASSWLDRTYEQYF TGTGCCAGCAGTTGGTTAGACAGGACCTACGAGCAGTACTTC NA TRBJ2-7 TRBV27 NA
CASSNYVGAGNQPQHF TGTGCCAGTAGTAACTACGTAGGAGCTGGCAATCAGCCCCAGCATTTT once TRBJ1-5 TRBV19 NA
CAWSGTGVWAQYF TGTGCCTGGAGTGGGACCGGGGTGTGGGCCCAGTACTTC NA TRBJ2-5 TRBV30 NA
CASSPAIEGRVAFF TGCGCCAGCAGCCCAGCCATTGAAGGCCGGGTGGCTTTCTTT NA TRBJ1-1 TRBV4-1 NA
CASSPPPGTYEQYF TGTGCCAGCAGCCCCCCACCGGGGACCTACGAGCAGTACTTC NA TRBJ2-7 TRBV9 NA
CASSLGRGEYNEQFF TGTGCCAGCAGCTTAGGGCGGGGGGAATACAATGAGCAGTTCTTC NA TRBJ2-1 TRBV11-2 TRBD2
CASSPSWATISYNEQFF TGTGCCAGCTCACCTTCTTGGGCGACTATTTCCTACAATGAGCAGTTCTTC NA TRBJ2-1 TRBV18 NA
CAIRLPDRGYYGYTF TGTGCCATCAGGCTACCAGACAGGGGGTACTATGGCTACACCTTC NA TRBJ1-2 TRBV10-3 TRBD1
CASSMTTNTEAFF TGTGCCAGCAGCATGACAACTAACACTGAAGCTTTCTTT once TRBJ1-1 TRBV7-2 NA
CASRYRARSYNEQFF TGTGCCAGCAGGTACAGGGCACGGTCCTACAATGAGCAGTTCTTC NA TRBJ2-1 TRBV6-5 NA
CASSPQQRTPEQFF TGTGCCAGCAGCCCCCAACAAAGGACTCCCGAGCAGTTCTTC few TRBJ2-1 TRBV11-1 NA
CASSLWVRAAPGELFF TGTGCCAGCAGCTTGTGGGTCAGGGCCGCGCCCGGGGAGCTGTTTTTT NA TRBJ2-2 TRBV5-4 NA
CASSPNLGKNTEAFF TGTGCCAGTAGTCCCAATTTGGGGAAGAACACTGAAGCTTTCTTT NA TRBJ1-1 TRBV19 NA
CASSDSIGTGETGELFF TGTGCCAGCAGTGACTCGATCGGGACAGGGGAAACCGGGGAGCTGTTTTTT NA TRBJ2-2 TRBV25-1 TRBD1
CASSVGRVGGYTF TGTGCCAGCAGCGTAGGGAGGGTAGGCGGCTACACCTTC NA TRBJ1-2 TRBV9 NA
CAISESPESEAFF TGTGCCATCAGTGAGTCCCCAGAGTCTGAAGCTTTCTTT once TRBJ1-1 TRBV10-3 NA
CAWSWSAYNEQFF TGTGCCTGGAGTTGGTCGGCTTACAATGAGCAGTTCTTC NA TRBJ2-1 TRBV30 NA
CATSRAPFGELFF TGTGCCACCAGCAGAGCCCCGTTCGGGGAGCTGTTTTTT once TRBJ2-2 TRBV15 NA
CASSWDSYSYEQYF TGTGCCAGCAGTTGGGACAGTTACTCCTACGAGCAGTACTTC NA TRBJ2-7 TRBV6-5 TRBD1
CASSQGTGTTYEQYF TGTGCCAGCAGCCAAGGGACAGGGACAACCTACGAGCAGTACTTC NA TRBJ2-7 TRBV4-2 TRBD1
CASSWDGNYEQYF TGTGCCAGCAGCTGGGACGGCAACTACGAGCAGTACTTC NA TRBJ2-7 TRBV6-2/TRBV6-3 NA
CASTRLGGPDTEAFF TGTGCCAGCACCCGTCTAGGGGGCCCGGACACTGAAGCTTTCTTT NA TRBJ1-1 TRBV7-9 TRBD1
CASSYSPSDRINEKLFF TGTGCCAGCAGTTATTCCCCCTCCGACAGGATTAATGAAAAACTGTTTTTT NA TRBJ1-4 TRBV2 NA
CASSSADGELFF TGTGCCAGCAGCTCCGCGGACGGGGAGCTGTTTTTT NA TRBJ2-2 TRBV7-9 NA
CASSLRIGQGGSYEQYF TGTGCCAGCAGCTTAAGGATAGGGCAGGGGGGTTCCTACGAGCAGTACTTC NA TRBJ2-7 TRBV7-2 NA
CAWSPPYKGREKLFF TGTGCCTGGAGTCCCCCCTATAAGGGGAGGGAAAAACTGTTTTTT NA TRBJ1-4 TRBV30 NA
CASSQGVGTDGYTF TGCGCCAGCAGCCAAGGAGTTGGGACTGATGGCTACACCTTC NA TRBJ1-2 TRBV4-1 NA
CASSLGGQTYEQYF TGTGCCAGCAGCCTCGGGGGGCAGACCTACGAGCAGTACTTC once TRBJ2-7 TRBV5-4 NA
CASSPGSHFSNEQFF TGCGCCAGCAGTCCCGGGAGCCACTTCTCCAATGAGCAGTTCTTC NA TRBJ2-1 TRBV5-1 NA
CAWTLRQRWRENWSPLHF TGTGCCTGGACTTTGAGGCAAAGATGGAGGGAAAACTGGTCACCCCTCCACTTT NA TRBJ1-6 TRBV30 NA
CASSFQSTDTQYF TGCGCCAGCAGCTTCCAGAGCACAGATACGCAGTATTTT NA TRBJ2-3 TRBV5-1 NA
CAWSVDGLNYGYTF TGTGCCTGGAGTGTAGACGGACTAAACTATGGCTACACCTTC NA TRBJ1-2 TRBV30 NA
CASSPRQGNEKLFF TGTGCCAGCAGCCCCCGACAGGGCAATGAAAAACTGTTTTTT NA TRBJ1-4 TRBV7-2 TRBD1
CAWSGGRYSPLHF TGTGCCTGGAGTGGGGGCCGATATTCACCCCTCCACTTT many TRBJ1-6 TRBV30 NA
CASSWTSGGGDTQYF TGTGCCAGCAGTTGGACTAGCGGGGGCGGAGATACGCAGTATTTT few TRBJ2-3 TRBV6-4 TRBD2